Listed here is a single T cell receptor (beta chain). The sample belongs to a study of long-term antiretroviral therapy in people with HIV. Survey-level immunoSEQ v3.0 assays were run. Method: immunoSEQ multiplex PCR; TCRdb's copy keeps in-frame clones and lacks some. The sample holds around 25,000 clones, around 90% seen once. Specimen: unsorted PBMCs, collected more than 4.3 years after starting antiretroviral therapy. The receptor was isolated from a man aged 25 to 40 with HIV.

The CDR3 loop is CASSPGLAGVYEQYF. The CDR3, as DNA: TGTGCCAGCAGCCCCGGACTAGCGGGAGTCTACGAGCAGTACTTC. The J gene is TRBJ2-7, the V gene TRBV7-9; 13 bases match TRBD2. Trimming removed 5 bases from V and 3 bases from J; junction bases left unmatched: 4. The CDR3 runs to 15 residues. The germline CDR1 and CDR2 sequences are SEHNR and FQNEAQ (reference sequence).